The TCR beta chain under discussion was sequenced for a study of T cells in Graves' hyperthyroidism and ophthalmopathy. Trimming stripped 3 bases from V and 1 base from J, with 14 bases between. This CDR3 has 16 amino acids. Germline V gene sequence: CDR1 MNHEY, CDR2 SMNVEV (reference sequence). This clonotype was counted ten times or more. The source material, RNA transcripts, was used to amplify TCR beta CDR3 regions. The TCR CDR3 first-round RT-PCR relied on the HTBI primer set. TCRdb called the multiplex PCR reads again in MiXCR, with one record for every CDR3 protein. The table shows over 550,000 distinct CDR3 sequences, with approximately 16% occurring only once.

The chain joins TRBV27 to TRBJ2-3; D is unresolved. The sample taken for sequencing was blood. This TCR was recovered from a woman younger than 35 with Graves' hyperthyroidism. The CDR3 DNA sequence: TGTGCCAGCAGTTTTCTTTCGGAGTGGGGCACAGATACGCAGTATTTT. Its protein product is CASSFLSEWGTDTQYF.